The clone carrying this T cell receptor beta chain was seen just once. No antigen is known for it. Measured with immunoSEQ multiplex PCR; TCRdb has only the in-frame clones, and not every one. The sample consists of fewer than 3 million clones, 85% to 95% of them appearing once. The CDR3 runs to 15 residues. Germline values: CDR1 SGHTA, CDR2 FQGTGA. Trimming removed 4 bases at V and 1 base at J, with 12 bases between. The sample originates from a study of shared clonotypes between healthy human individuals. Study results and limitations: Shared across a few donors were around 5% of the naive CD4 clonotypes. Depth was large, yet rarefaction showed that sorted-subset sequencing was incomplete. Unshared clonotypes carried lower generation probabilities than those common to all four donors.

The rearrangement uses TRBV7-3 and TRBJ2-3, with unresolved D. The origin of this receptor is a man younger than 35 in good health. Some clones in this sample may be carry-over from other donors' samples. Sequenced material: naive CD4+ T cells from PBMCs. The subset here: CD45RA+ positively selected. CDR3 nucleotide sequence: TGTGCCAGCAGCTCGCAAGGGCGACGCACAGATACGCAGTATTTT. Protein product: CASSSQGRRTDTQYF.